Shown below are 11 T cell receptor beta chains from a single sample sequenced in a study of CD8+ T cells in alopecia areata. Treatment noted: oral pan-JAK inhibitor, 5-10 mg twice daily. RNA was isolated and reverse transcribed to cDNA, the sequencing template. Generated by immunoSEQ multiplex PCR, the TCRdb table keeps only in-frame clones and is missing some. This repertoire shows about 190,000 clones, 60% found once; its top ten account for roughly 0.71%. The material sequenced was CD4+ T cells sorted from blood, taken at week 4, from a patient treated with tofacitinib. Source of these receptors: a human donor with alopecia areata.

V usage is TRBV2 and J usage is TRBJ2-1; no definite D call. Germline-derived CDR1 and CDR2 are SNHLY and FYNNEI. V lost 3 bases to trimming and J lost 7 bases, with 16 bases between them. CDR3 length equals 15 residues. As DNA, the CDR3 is TGTGCCAGCAGTGATAACCCTGATCATAGGAATGAGCAGTTCTTC. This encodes CASSDNPDHRNEQFF.

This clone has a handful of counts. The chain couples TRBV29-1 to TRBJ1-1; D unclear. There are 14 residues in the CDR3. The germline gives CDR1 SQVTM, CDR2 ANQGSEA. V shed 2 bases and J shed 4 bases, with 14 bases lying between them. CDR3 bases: TGCAGCGTTGAACTCCGGGGATGGGGCACTGAAGCTTTCTTT. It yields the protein CSVELRGWGTEAFF. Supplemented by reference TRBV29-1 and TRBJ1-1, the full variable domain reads SAVISQKPSRDICQRGTSLTIQCQVDSQVTMMFWYRQQPGQSLTLIATANQGSEATYESGFVIDKFPISRPNLTFSTLTVSNMSPEDSSIYLCSVELRGWGTEAFFGQGTRLTVV.

In nucleotides, the CDR3 is TGCAGCGTATCAGATACGCAGTATTTT. This gives the protein CSVSDTQYF. V gene TRBV29-1 combines with J gene TRBJ2-3; D remains ambiguous. The length of the CDR3 is 9 residues. The V end lost 6 bases, the J end lost 4 bases, and 2 bases lay between the germline ends. In germline, CDR1 is SQVTM, CDR2 ANQGSEA.

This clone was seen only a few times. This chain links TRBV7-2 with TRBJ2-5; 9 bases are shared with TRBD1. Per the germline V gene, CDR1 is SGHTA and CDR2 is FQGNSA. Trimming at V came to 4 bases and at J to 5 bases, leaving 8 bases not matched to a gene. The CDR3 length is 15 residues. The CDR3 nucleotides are TGTGCCAGCAGCTCCTACAGGGGGCACGGGGAGACCCAGTACTTC. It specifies CASSSYRGHGETQYF. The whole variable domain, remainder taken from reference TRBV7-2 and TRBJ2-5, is GAGVSQSPSNKVTEKGKDVELRCDPISGHTALYWYRQSLGQGLEFLIYFQGNSAPDKSGLPSDRFSAERTGGSVSTLTIQRTQQEDSAVYLCASSSYRGHGETQYFGPGTRLLVL.

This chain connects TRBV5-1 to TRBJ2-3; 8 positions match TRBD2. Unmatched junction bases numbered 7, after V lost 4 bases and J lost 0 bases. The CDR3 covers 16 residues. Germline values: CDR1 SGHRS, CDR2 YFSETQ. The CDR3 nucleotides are TGCGCCAGCAGCCCCGTAGCGGGGACTAGCACAGATACGCAGTATTTT. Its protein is CASSPVAGTSTDTQYF.

CDR3 residues: CASSIDGWRSKNIQYF. Written as DNA, the CDR3 is TGTGCCAGTAGTATTGACGGCTGGCGATCCAAAAACATTCAGTACTTC. The V call is TRBV19, the J call TRBJ2-4, with no clear D. Germline CDR1 LNHDA, CDR2 SQIVND (reference sequence). With 3 bases removed from V and 2 bases from J, the gap between germline ends came to 14 bases. The CDR3 contains 16 residues.

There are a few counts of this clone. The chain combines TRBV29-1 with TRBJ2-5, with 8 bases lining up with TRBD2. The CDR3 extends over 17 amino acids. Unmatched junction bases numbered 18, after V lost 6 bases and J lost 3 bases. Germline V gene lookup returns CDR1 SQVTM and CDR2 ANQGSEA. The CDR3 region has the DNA TGCAGCGTCCCACGCTTGGATGCCGGGAGGGCCAAAGAGACCCAGTACTTC. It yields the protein CSVPRLDAGRAKETQYF.

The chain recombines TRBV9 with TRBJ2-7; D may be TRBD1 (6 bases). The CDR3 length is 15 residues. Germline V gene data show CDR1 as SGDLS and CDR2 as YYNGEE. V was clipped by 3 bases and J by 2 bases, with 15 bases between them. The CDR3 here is CASSAHTGHTYEQYF. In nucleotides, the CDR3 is TGTGCCAGCAGCGCTCACACGGGACACACCTACGAGCAGTACTTC.

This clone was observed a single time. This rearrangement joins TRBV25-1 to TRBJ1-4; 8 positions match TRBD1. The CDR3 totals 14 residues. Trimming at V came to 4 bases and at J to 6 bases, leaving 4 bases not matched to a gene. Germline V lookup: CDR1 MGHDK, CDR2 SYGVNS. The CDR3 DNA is TGTGCCAGCAGTGGGACAGGGACACATGAAAAACTGTTTTTT. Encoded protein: CASSGTGTHEKLFF.

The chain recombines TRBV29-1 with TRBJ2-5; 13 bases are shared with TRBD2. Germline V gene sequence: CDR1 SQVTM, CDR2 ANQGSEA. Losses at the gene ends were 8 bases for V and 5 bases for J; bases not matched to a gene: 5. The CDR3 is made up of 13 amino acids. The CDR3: CSLGLAGDETQYF. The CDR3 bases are TGCAGCCTCGGACTAGCGGGAGACGAGACCCAGTACTTC. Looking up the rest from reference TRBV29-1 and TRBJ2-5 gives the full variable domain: SAVISQKPSRDICQRGTSLTIQCQVDSQVTMMFWYRQQPGQSLTLIATANQGSEATYESGFVIDKFPISRPNLTFSTLTVSNMSPEDSSIYLCSLGLAGDETQYFGPGTRLLVL.

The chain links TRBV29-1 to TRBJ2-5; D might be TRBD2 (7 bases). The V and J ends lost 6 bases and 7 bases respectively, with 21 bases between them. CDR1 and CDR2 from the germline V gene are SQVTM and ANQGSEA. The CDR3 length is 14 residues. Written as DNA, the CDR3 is TGCAGCGTCGGGACGGACAGAGGGGGGGGGACCCAGTACTTC. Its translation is CSVGTDRGGGTQYF.